These 24 T cell receptor beta chains were sequenced from one sample in a study. TCRdb processed the 5' RACE reads anew with MiXCR; each CDR3 protein has one entry. The data contain more than 40,000 distinct CDR3 sequences, roughly 29% of them singletons. The sequenced material came from memory CD4+ T cells sorted from a lymph node. Documented subset: memory CD4+ T cells, CD4+CD45RO+CD25-. The receptors originated from a female donor with breast cancer.

The chain's CDR3 is CASSQQGAREQYF. The CDR3, as DNA: TGCGCCAGCAGCCAACAGGGGGCTCGCGAGCAGTACTTC. The rearrangement uses TRBV4-1 and TRBJ2-7; 8 bases agree with TRBD1. J gave up 6 bases and V 2 bases, and 3 bases lay outside the gene matches. The CDR3 contains 13 residues. Germline loops: CDR1 MGHRA, CDR2 YSYEKL.

This chain uses TRBV9 with TRBJ2-1; possible D gene TRBD2, 5 bases. V lost 2 bases and J 0 bases, leaving 9 bases between the germline ends. The germline V gene encodes CDR1 SGDLS and CDR2 YYNGEE. The CDR3 runs to 15 residues. Here the CDR3 DNA reads TGTGCCAGCAGCGTCAGCGGTCTCTCCTACAATGAGCAGTTCTTC. Its translation is CASSVSGLSYNEQFF.

The J gene is TRBJ2-1, the V gene TRBV12-3 or TRBV12-4; 9 positions agree with TRBD2. The CDR3 has 15 residues. V was clipped by 2 bases and J by 8 bases; unmatched bases: 7. The CDR3 region has the DNA TGTGCCAGCAGTTTATCCTGGCGGGAGGGTTATGAGCAGTTCTTC. Its translation: CASSLSWREGYEQFF.

This clonotype was picked up a small number of times. V gene TRBV6-1 combines with J gene TRBJ1-2; no definite D call. The V end was cut by 5 bases, the J end by 5 bases, with 18 bases between. The CDR3 totals 15 residues. CDR1 is MNHNS and CDR2 is SASEGT in the germline V gene. The DNA of the CDR3 is TGTGCCAGCAGTCCCCCCCAGGCGGGTTTGTATGGCTACACCTTC. It specifies CASSPPQAGLYGYTF.

There are a few counts of this clonotype. The J gene is TRBJ2-3, the V gene TRBV7-6; TRBD2 matches 11 bases. CDR1 and CDR2 from the germline V gene are SGHVS and FNYEAQ. This CDR3 contains 19 residues. The V gene end was trimmed by 2 bases and the J gene end by 1 base; junction bases not matched to a gene: 11. The CDR3 here is CASSLRVAGGLLGTDTQYF. CDR3 sequence (DNA): TGTGCCAGCAGCTTACGCGTAGCGGGGGGGTTATTAGGCACAGATACGCAGTATTTT.

V gene TRBV6-6 combines with J gene TRBJ1-1; no clear D gene. The germline V and J ends were trimmed by 5 bases and 6 bases, with 13 bases remaining between them. The CDR3 contains 13 residues. Germline assignment: CDR1 MNHNY and CDR2 SVGAGI (reference sequence). CDR3 DNA sequence: TGTGCCAGCAGTGAAGTCAGGTTCGCTGAAGCTTTCTTT. Translation: CASSEVRFAEAFF.

This clonotype showed up just a few times. The chain uses TRBV9 and TRBJ2-1; 11 nucleotides match TRBD1. This CDR3 has 16 residues. The junction had 7 bases not matched to a gene; V was cut back by 2 bases and J by 6 bases. The germline V gene has CDR1 SGDLS and CDR2 YYNGEE. The CDR3 DNA sequence: TGTGCCAGCAGCGTGCCGAGGACAGGGGGCTCCAATGAGCAGTTCTTC. Its translation: CASSVPRTGGSNEQFF.

This sequence joins TRBV12-3 or TRBV12-4 and TRBJ1-1; unclear D gene. Trimming removed 1 base at V and 1 base at J, with 7 bases between. This CDR3 is 14 amino acids long. The CDR3 is CASSLGLGNTEAFF. CDR3 nucleotide sequence: TGTGCCAGCAGTTTAGGTTTGGGGAACACTGAAGCTTTCTTT.

This clonotype has just a few counts. The chain joins TRBV15 to TRBJ2-2; 13 nucleotides line up with TRBD2. This CDR3 contains 17 residues. Per germline, CDR1 LNHNV and CDR2 YYDKDF (reference sequence). V gave up 4 bases and J gave up 5 bases; unmatched junction bases: 7. The DNA for the CDR3 is TGTGCCACCAGCACCCGGACTAGCGGGAGTATGACCGGGGAGCTGTTTTTT. This encodes CATSTRTSGSMTGELFF.

This clonotype was seen more than once but under ten times. The genes are TRBV24-1 and TRBJ2-1; D ambiguous. The CDR3 sequence is 16 residues long. V was clipped by 4 bases and J by 7 bases, with 19 bases between them. The germline gives CDR1 KGHDR, CDR2 SFDVKD. The CDR3 DNA sequence: TGTGCCACCAGTGAGCCCGTTCGGGCTACTATGAATGAGCAGTTCTTC. Its translation is CATSEPVRATMNEQFF.

This clonotype was detected a few times. This chain uses TRBV4-2 with TRBJ1-5, with D tentatively TRBD1 (5 bases). Germline V lookup: CDR1 LGHNA, CDR2 YNFKEQ. This CDR3 is 15 amino acids long. Trimming left V 0 bases short and J 9 bases short, with 15 bases between. The CDR3 protein is CASSQDNTVRGPQHF. The CDR3 coding sequence is TGTGCCAGCAGCCAAGATAATACCGTGAGGGGGCCCCAGCATTTT.

V usage is TRBV27 and J usage is TRBJ2-5, with D perhaps matching TRBD2 (5 bases). Germline lookup yields CDR1 MNHEY and CDR2 SMNVEV (reference sequence). CDR3 length: 13 amino acids. The germline V and J ends were trimmed by 6 bases and 5 bases, with 13 bases remaining between them. The CDR3 DNA sequence: TGTGCCAGCAGGATCGCTACGGGGGAGACCCAGTACTTC. Its protein is CASRIATGETQYF.

This clonotype was seen only once. V usage is TRBV5-6 and J usage is TRBJ2-3, with 8 bases aligning to TRBD2. The CDR3 runs 15 residues. J lost 2 bases, V lost 3 bases, and 5 bases had no gene match. Germline V gene lookup returns CDR1 SGHDT and CDR2 YYEEEE. DNA of the CDR3: TGTGCCAGCAGCTACGCGGGGGGTATCACAGATACGCAGTATTTT. It codes for CASSYAGGITDTQYF.

The V call is TRBV20-1, the J call TRBJ2-7; 7 nucleotides agree with TRBD1. The CDR3 length is 15 residues. V shed 0 bases and J 3 bases; nucleotides not matched to a gene: 8. Germline CDR1 is DFQATT and CDR2 is SNEGSKA (reference sequence). In DNA, the CDR3 is TGCAGTGCTAGAGACCGACAGGGTGGAGTCTACGAGCAGTACTTC. Translation gives CSARDRQGGVYEQYF.

This clonotype has more than one count but fewer than ten. The V gene is TRBV5-1, the J gene TRBJ2-2; D remains ambiguous. Germline CDR1 and CDR2: SGHRS and YFSETQ. CDR3 length: 13 amino acids. Trimming took off 0 bases at V and 6 bases at J, with 6 bases between the two ends. CDR3 in amino acids: CASSLEVAGELFF. Written as DNA, the CDR3 is TGCGCCAGCAGCTTGGAGGTCGCCGGGGAGCTGTTTTTT.

The chain joins TRBV28 to TRBJ2-7; possibly TRBD2 for D (5 bases). CDR1 is MDHEN, CDR2 SYDVKM, per germline. The CDR3 extends over 14 amino acids. V was pared by 5 bases and J by 0 bases, with 11 bases between. CDR3 nucleotide sequence: TGTGCCAGCAGTCGGACGGGGAGCTCCTACGAGCAGTACTTC. The encoded protein is CASSRTGSSYEQYF.

About this clonotype itself: One end of the junction fails to match germline, which may point to a read error. The chain employs TRBV7-2 and TRBJ1-5; D is ambiguous. This CDR3 has 15 residues. Germline CDR1 is SGHTA and CDR2 is FQGNSA. CDR3: CASSPDGKTWEPQRF. The DNA of the CDR3 is TGTGCCAGCAGTCCAGACGGGAAAACGTGGGAGCCCCAGCGTTTT.

This clonotype was counted between two and nine times. This chain connects TRBV6-5 to TRBJ1-1; D is possibly TRBD1 (6 bases). There are 14 residues in the CDR3. The germline V gene encodes CDR1 MNHEY and CDR2 SVGAGI. The ends were cut back, 2 bases at V and 4 bases at J, with 11 bases in the middle. CDR3 sequence reads: CASSYQGPSTEAFF. DNA of the CDR3: TGTGCCAGCAGTTACCAGGGGCCGAGCACTGAAGCTTTCTTT.

This clonotype was counted between two and nine times. This chain uses TRBV12-3 or TRBV12-4 with TRBJ2-7; the D gene is possibly TRBD1 (6 bases). The length of the CDR3 is 13 residues. The V and J ends lost 3 bases and 5 bases respectively, with 11 bases between them. CDR3 bases: TGTGCCAGCAGTTTTACAGGGCTCGACGAGCAGTACTTC. Its translation: CASSFTGLDEQYF.

This clonotype has more than one count but fewer than ten. J is TRBJ1-5 and V is TRBV7-8; tentative D call: TRBD1 (6 bases). Trimming took off 2 bases at V and 8 bases at J, with 10 bases between the two ends. In germline, CDR1 is SGHVS, CDR2 FQNEAQ. CDR3 length equals 13 residues. This CDR3 reads CASSLKQGEPQHF. In DNA form, the CDR3 reads TGTGCCAGCAGCTTAAAACAGGGTGAGCCCCAGCATTTT.

This rearrangement joins TRBV6-5 to TRBJ2-3, with D perhaps matching TRBD1 (7 bases). Per the germline V gene, CDR1 is MNHEY and CDR2 is SVGAGI. The V end lost 6 bases, the J end lost 1 base, and 14 bases lay between the germline ends. This CDR3 comprises 15 residues. The DNA of the CDR3 is TGTGCCAGCAGACCCCAGGGGGGACGCACAGATACGCAGTATTTT. Amino acids: CASRPQGGRTDTQYF.

The J gene is TRBJ2-6, the V gene TRBV6-5; no definite D call. This CDR3 has 15 amino acids. V was clipped by 4 bases and J by 0 bases, with 7 bases between them. CDR1 and CDR2 (germline): MNHEY, SVGAGI. This chain's CDR3 is CASSSRTSGANVLTF. CDR3 bases: TGTGCCAGCAGTTCCCGGACCTCTGGGGCCAACGTCCTGACTTTC.

The chain uses TRBV2 and TRBJ1-5, with D uncertain. CDR1 and CDR2 from the germline V gene are SNHLY and FYNNEI. V lost 6 bases and J 3 bases, leaving 6 bases between the germline ends. The CDR3 has 12 amino acids. CDR3 nucleotide sequence: TGTGCCAGCAGGGCGTACAATCAGCCCCAGCATTTT. Its translation: CASRAYNQPQHF.

In this sample, this clonotype turned up a few times. The rearrangement links TRBV7-3 to TRBJ1-2, with a weak D call TRBD1 (6 bases). Per germline, CDR1 SGHTA and CDR2 FQGTGA. V shed 1 base and J shed 8 bases, with 23 bases lying between them. This CDR3 has 17 residues. CDR3 protein: CASSLIGGPPQRSGYTF. CDR3 bases: TGTGCCAGCAGCTTAATTGGGGGCCCGCCTCAACGGAGCGGCTACACCTTC.